Below, 25 T cell receptor beta chains from the same sample are listed, as sequenced in a study of identifying expanded T cells in peripheral blood. Assay: immunoSEQ multiplex PCR; the TCRdb copy retains only in-frame clones and omits some. This sample has more than 50,000 clones, with approximately 80% found just once. The material sequenced was blood. The receptors stem from a person aged 18 to 70 in good health.

The chain uses TRBV9 and TRBJ1-1; the D gene is possibly TRBD1 (6 bases). CDR1 SGDLS and CDR2 YYNGEE come from the germline V gene. The V end lost 2 bases, the J end lost 7 bases, and 9 bases lay between the germline ends. The CDR3 runs 12 residues. CDR3 loop: CASSVLGGEAFF. The DNA of the CDR3 is TGTGCCAGCAGCGTCCTAGGGGGTGAAGCTTTCTTT.

The chain couples TRBV11-2 to TRBJ2-7, with TRBD1 matching 10 bases. The CDR3 spans 18 residues. J gave up 4 bases and V 5 bases, and 17 bases lay outside the gene matches. Germline V gives CDR1 SGHAT, CDR2 FQNNGV. The CDR3 coding sequence is TGTGCCAGCAGCCCTATTGGTCGGAGACAGGGGGCGTCTTACGAGCAGTACTTC. This translates into CASSPIGRRQGASYEQYF.

V is TRBV25-1 and J is TRBJ1-6; D is uncertain. Germline V gene lookup returns CDR1 MGHDK and CDR2 SYGVNS. The CDR3 contains 13 residues. The V and J ends lost 6 bases and 4 bases respectively, with 7 bases between them. The CDR3 here is CASRRSYNSPLHF. As DNA, the CDR3 is TGTGCCAGCAGACGGAGTTATAATTCACCCCTCCACTTT.

This chain links TRBV19 with TRBJ2-7; 11 bases are a match to TRBD1. The germline V gene encodes CDR1 LNHDA and CDR2 SQIVND (reference sequence). J was trimmed by 6 bases and V by 9 bases; bases with no gene match: 7. This CDR3 comprises 13 residues. The CDR3 region is CASSRTGGVEQYF. The DNA for the CDR3 is TGTGCCAGCTCCAGGACAGGGGGCGTCGAGCAGTACTTC.

This clone was seen more than once but under ten times. The chain couples TRBV6-1 to TRBJ1-1; possibly TRBD1 for D (5 bases). Germline V gene data show CDR1 as MNHNS and CDR2 as SASEGT. There are 15 residues in the CDR3. Trimming left V 1 base short and J 2 bases short, with 11 bases between. The CDR3 reads CASSEGWGENTEAFF. In DNA, the CDR3 is TGTGCCAGCAGTGAAGGATGGGGGGAAAACACTGAAGCTTTCTTT.

The genes are TRBV6-1 and TRBJ2-7; 7 bases fit TRBD1. Germline V lookup: CDR1 MNHNS, CDR2 SASEGT. J was trimmed by 3 bases and V by 4 bases; bases with no gene match: 15. This CDR3 has 17 residues. CDR3 sequence: CASSGFRVDRLFYEQYF. The DNA for the CDR3 is TGTGCCAGCAGTGGCTTTCGTGTGGACAGGCTTTTCTACGAGCAGTACTTC.

This chain's CDR3 is CASSETGVNTEAFF. The CDR3, as DNA: TGTGCCAGCAGTGAGACAGGGGTGAACACTGAAGCTTTCTTT. The chain is built from TRBV2 and TRBJ1-1; 8 nucleotides agree with TRBD1. After removal of 3 bases from V and 0 bases from J, the junction contained 0 bases not matched to a gene. Germline CDR1 SNHLY, CDR2 FYNNEI. The CDR3 is made up of 14 amino acids. The entire variable domain, with the rest obtained from reference TRBV2 and TRBJ1-1, is as follows: EPEVTQTPSHQVTQMGQEVILRCVPISNHLYFYWYRQILGQKVEFLVSFYNNEISEKSEIFDDQFSVERPDGSNFTLKIRSTKLEDSAMYFCASSETGVNTEAFFGQGTRLTVV.

The rearrangement joins TRBV14 to TRBJ1-2; D gene uncertain. V lost 0 bases, J lost 8 bases, and 7 bases lay in between. Germline V CDR1 and CDR2: SGHDN, FVKESK. CDR3 length equals 12 residues. CDR3: CASSQDLRGYTF. Written as DNA, the CDR3 is TGTGCCAGCAGCCAAGATCTTAGAGGCTACACCTTC.

Here the CDR3 reads CASSLEQGRFTGELFF. The CDR3 region has the DNA TGCGCCAGCAGCTTGGAACAGGGGCGATTCACCGGGGAGCTGTTTTTT. This sequence joins TRBV5-1 and TRBJ2-2; 7 nucleotides align to TRBD1. The CDR3 loop spans 16 amino acids. After removal of 0 bases from V and 4 bases from J, the junction contained 6 bases not matched to a gene. Germline V CDR1 and CDR2: SGHRS, YFSETQ.

The chain couples TRBV5-1 to TRBJ2-7; 8 positions agree with TRBD1. Germline assignment: CDR1 SGHRS and CDR2 YFSETQ. Unmatched junction bases numbered 7, after V lost 4 bases and J lost 1 base. CDR3 length: 15 residues. The CDR3 protein is CASSIGTGGSYEQYV. The CDR3 DNA is TGCGCCAGCAGCATCGGGACAGGCGGTTCCTACGAGCAGTACGTC.

This clone was counted once. The chain employs TRBV14 and TRBJ1-1; unclear D gene. The CDR3 runs to 15 residues. Trimming cost V 4 bases and J 1 base, with 13 bases left between them. Germline V gives CDR1 SGHDN, CDR2 FVKESK. The CDR3 here is CASSPYAAGNTEAFF. The CDR3 nucleotides read TGTGCCAGCAGCCCCTACGCGGCCGGGAACACTGAAGCTTTCTTT.

The chain combines TRBV6-1 with TRBJ2-1; D tentatively reads TRBD1 or TRBD2 (5 bases each). V gave up 7 bases and J gave up 9 bases, with 19 bases separating them. The V gene's germline CDR1 is MNHNS and CDR2 SASEGT. The CDR3 length is 14 residues. The CDR3 loop reads CASNRDAGFGEQFF. Written as DNA, the CDR3 is TGTGCCAGCAACCGGGACGCCGGCTTTGGTGAGCAGTTCTTC.

The gene calls are TRBV5-4 and TRBJ2-5, with 11 bases fitting TRBD2. In germline, CDR1 is SGHNT, CDR2 YYREEE (reference sequence). The CDR3 loop spans 16 amino acids. Losses at the gene ends were 5 bases for V and 5 bases for J; bases not matched to a gene: 11. CDR3 in amino acids: CASSSPLLAGGETQYF. The DNA of the CDR3 is TGTGCCAGCAGTTCCCCCTTGCTAGCGGGGGGTGAGACCCAGTACTTC.

The V call is TRBV11-2, the J call TRBJ1-1; 11 nucleotides align to TRBD1. V lost 4 bases to trimming and J lost 7 bases; unmatched junction nucleotides: 5. Germline V CDR1 and CDR2: SGHAT, FQNNGV. The CDR3 is made up of 14 amino acids. CDR3 region: CASSSDRGQGEAFF. The CDR3 DNA is TGTGCCAGCAGCTCGGACAGGGGGCAGGGTGAAGCTTTCTTT.

The rearrangement uses TRBV9 and TRBJ2-2; D remains ambiguous. Germline lookup yields CDR1 SGDLS and CDR2 YYNGEE. The CDR3 consists of 13 residues. The ends were cut back, 4 bases at V and 3 bases at J, with 7 bases in the middle. The CDR3 region has the DNA TGTGCCAGCAGCTCAGACTACACCGGGGAGCTGTTTTTT. It is translated as CASSSDYTGELFF.

The J gene is TRBJ2-7, the V gene TRBV2; TRBD1 agrees at 7 bases. The CDR3 spans 14 residues. With 6 bases clipped from V and 2 bases from J, the junction kept 7 bases outside the gene matches. The V gene's germline CDR1 is SNHLY and CDR2 FYNNEI. CDR3 protein: CASRRDSDAYEQYV. The CDR3 region has the DNA TGTGCCAGCAGAAGGGACAGTGATGCCTACGAGCAGTACGTC.

The V and J genes are TRBV5-1 and TRBJ2-7; D uncertain. Germline-derived CDR1 and CDR2 are SGHRS and YFSETQ. The CDR3 covers 12 residues. Trimming shortened V by 3 bases and J by 3 bases, and 7 bases separated the two germline ends. The CDR3 loop is CASSSRFYEQYV. CDR3 bases: TGCGCCAGCAGCTCACGCTTCTACGAGCAGTACGTC.

This sequence joins TRBV9 and TRBJ2-3; D is undetermined. CDR3 length: 14 amino acids. V shed 0 bases and J shed 0 bases, with 5 bases lying between them. Germline CDR1 and CDR2: SGDLS and YYNGEE. This CDR3 is CASSVEGSTDTQYF. CDR3 bases: TGTGCCAGCAGCGTAGAAGGTAGCACAGATACGCAGTATTTT.

V is TRBV5-1 and J is TRBJ2-2, with D perhaps matching TRBD1 or TRBD2 (5 bases each). Trimming shortened V by 6 bases and J by 4 bases, and 13 bases separated the two germline ends. Germline V gene sequence: CDR1 SGHRS, CDR2 YFSETQ. This CDR3 has 14 amino acids. This chain's CDR3 is CASTPLGVTGELFF. The DNA of the CDR3 is TGCGCCAGCACCCCTTTGGGGGTCACCGGGGAGCTGTTTTTT.

This chain links TRBV5-6 with TRBJ2-2; 10 bases fit TRBD2. The CDR3 runs to 15 residues. Germline-derived CDR1 and CDR2 are SGHDT and YYEEEE. J gave up 1 base and V 4 bases, and 1 base lay outside the gene matches. The CDR3: CASSPSGGNTGELFF. The CDR3 nucleotides are TGTGCCAGCAGCCCTAGCGGGGGGAACACCGGGGAGCTGTTTTTT.

The chain is built from TRBV2 and TRBJ2-1; no clear D. V dropped 5 bases and J dropped 4 bases, with 9 bases sitting between them. CDR3 size: 13 residues. Germline V gene data show CDR1 as SNHLY and CDR2 as FYNNEI. The CDR3 DNA sequence: TGTGCCAGCAGTTCGGGCTCGTACAATGAGCAGTTCTTC. Its translation: CASSSGSYNEQFF.

CDR3 in DNA: TGTGCCTCTCAGGGGCGCAGAGCTAACTATGGCTACACCTTC. Its translation: CASQGRRANYGYTF. V usage is TRBV28 and J usage is TRBJ1-2, with D possibly being TRBD1 (6 bases). The CDR3 totals 14 residues. Trimming stripped 11 bases from V and 0 bases from J, with 16 bases between. Per germline, CDR1 MDHEN and CDR2 SYDVKM.

This CDR3 is CAWSSGLMNTEAFF. The CDR3 nucleotides read TGTGCCTGGAGTTCAGGGCTTATGAACACTGAAGCTTTCTTT. V and J are TRBV30 and TRBJ1-1; D possibly corresponds to TRBD1 (5 bases). The V end was cut by 2 bases, the J end by 0 bases, with 10 bases between. This CDR3 is 14 amino acids long. Germline V gives CDR1 GTSNPN, CDR2 SVGIG (reference sequence).

V usage is TRBV21-1 and J usage is TRBJ1-4; the table's D call, TRBD1, has no DNA check behind it. TRBV21-1 is tagged as a pseudogene. The CDR3 length is 14 residues. The CDR3 protein is CASRYRGFYEKLFF. In DNA, the CDR3 is TGTGCCAGCAGATACAGGGGGTTCTATGAAAAACTGTTTTTT.

The genes are TRBV6-5 and TRBJ2-7; tentative D call: TRBD1 (6 bases). V was trimmed by 6 bases and J by 2 bases, leaving 14 bases between them. The V gene's germline CDR1 is MNHEY and CDR2 SVGAGI. This CDR3 spans 14 amino acids. Here the CDR3 reads CASSPDRSTYEQYF. The CDR3 bases are TGTGCCAGCAGCCCCGACAGGTCGACCTACGAGCAGTACTTC.